These T cell receptor beta chains were read from a single sample in a study of regulatory T cells in long-lasting Graves disease. Using its own MiXCR run on the multiplex PCR reads, TCRdb lists one record per CDR3 protein. The sample holds 350,000 to 500,000 distinct CDR3 sequences, about 15% seen once. This sample also appeared in a second study, on T cells in Graves' hyperthyroidism and ophthalmopathy.

The input for sequencing was peripheral blood mononuclear cells (PBMCs), taken at new diagnosis, from a patient treated with antithyroid drugs. The receptors were sampled from a woman between 45 and 60 years old with Graves disease. CDR3s include the opening cysteine and the closing phenylalanine or tryptophan. The D gene is left open where the match is weak. Clone size appears in some rows only: once, few, many, or a class for an expanded clone.

v_call	clone_size	d_call	j_call	cdr3_nt	cdr3_aa
TRBV6-1	few	-	TRBJ2-7	TGTGCCAGCGCTAGTGTGTCCTACGAGCAGTACTTC	CASASVSYEQYF
TRBV11-2	many	TRBD1	TRBJ1-1	TGTGCCAGCGAATACGGACAGGTGAACACTGAAGCTTTCTTT	CASEYGQVNTEAFF
TRBV11-3	-	-	TRBJ2-1	TGTGCCAGCAGCTTCCGAGCACAGAGTTACAATGAGCAGTTCTTC	CASSFRAQSYNEQFF
TRBV28	-	TRBD2	TRBJ2-7	TGTGCCAGCAGTTTCACTAGCGGGAACCCCTACGAGCAGTACTTC	CASSFTSGNPYEQYF
TRBV28	many	TRBD1	TRBJ2-7	TGTGCCAGCAGAGGACAGGGTACTTACGAGCAGTACTTC	CASRGQGTYEQYF
TRBV5-1	few	-	TRBJ2-1	TGCGCCAGCAGTTTTGACGGGGGATTGATGAATGAGCAGTTCTTC	CASSFDGGLMNEQFF
TRBV25-1	few	-	TRBJ2-5	TGTGCCAGCAGTGGGGACGAAGAGACCCAGTACTTC	CASSGDEETQYF
TRBV20-1	many	-	TRBJ2-2	TGCAGTGCTACCCGGACATCCGCGAACACCGGGGAGCTGTTTTTT	CSATRTSANTGELFF
TRBV3-1	many	TRBD2	TRBJ2-1	TGTGCCAGCAGTCCGGGACTAGCGGGGGAATATGAGCAGTTCTTC	CASSPGLAGEYEQFF
TRBV6-9	-	-	TRBJ1-1	TGTGCCAGCAGTTCCCTTATTTGGGTCCTCAACACTGAAGCTTTCTTT	CASSSLIWVLNTEAFF
TRBV20-1	many	TRBD2	TRBJ2-1	TGCAGTGGCAGGAGCGGGAGGAGCTCCTACAATGAGCAGTTCTTC	CSGRSGRSSYNEQFF
TRBV4-1	few	TRBD2	TRBJ2-3	TGCGCCAGCAGCCAAGATGGGACGGGAGGGAGTACCGCAGATACGCAGTATTTT	CASSQDGTGGSTADTQYF
TRBV11-1	many	TRBD2	TRBJ2-7	TGTGCCAGCAGCTTAGATGCCGGACTAGCCCACGAGCAGTACTTC	CASSLDAGLAHEQYF
TRBV19	few	TRBD2	TRBJ2-7	TGTGCCAGTAGTATAGACATGGGACTAGGAAACTACGAGCAGTACTTC	CASSIDMGLGNYEQYF
TRBV30	many	-	TRBJ1-2	TGTGCCTGGAGTGTCCAACTCGACCCCTACACCTTC	CAWSVQLDPYTF
TRBV10-3	many	-	TRBJ1-1	TGTGCCATCAGAAGGACAATGAACACTGAAGCTTTCTTT	CAIRRTMNTEAFF
TRBV4-2	few	-	TRBJ2-1	TGTGCCAGCAGCGGTTGGGCTAGAGGTTGGTCCAATGAGCAGTTCTTC	CASSGWARGWSNEQFF
TRBV6-2/TRBV6-3	many	TRBD2	TRBJ2-2	TGTGCCAGCAGTTACTCGAACGGGAGGGCCGGTAGCGGGGAGCTGTTTTTT	CASSYSNGRAGSGELFF
TRBV5-1	few	TRBD1	TRBJ2-7	TGCGCCAGCAGCCCGGGACAGGGGGTTTCCTACGAGCAGTACTTC	CASSPGQGVSYEQYF
TRBV6-9	-	-	TRBJ1-2	TGTGCCAGCAGTTACCAAGTTAGAAGCTATGGCTACACCTTC	CASSYQVRSYGYTF
TRBV7-9	many	-	TRBJ1-1	TGTGCCAGCAGCTTGGAGCCTACAGGGAATTCTGAAGCTTTCTTT	CASSLEPTGNSEAFF
TRBV29-1	few	-	TRBJ2-5	TGCAGCGTTGAGACTATACAAGAGACCCAGTACTTC	CSVETIQETQYF
TRBV19	-	TRBD2	TRBJ2-3	TGTGCCAGTAGTGGCCGGACTAGCGGGGCCCCGAGTTCGACGCAGTATTTT	CASSGRTSGAPSSTQYF
TRBV5-1	-	-	TRBJ2-3	TGCGCCAGCAGCCCGTGGGAAACCAGCATGTATACGCAGTATTTT	CASSPWETSMYTQYF
TRBV12-3/TRBV12-4	many	TRBD1	TRBJ2-1	TGTGCCAGCAGCGGACAGGGAGGATATGAGCAGTTCTTC	CASSGQGGYEQFF
TRBV7-8	many	TRBD1	TRBJ1-1	TGTGCCAGCAGCTTAATGACAGGGACTTTGAACACTGAAGCTTTCTTT	CASSLMTGTLNTEAFF
TRBV4-1	few	TRBD1	TRBJ2-7	TGCGCCAGCAGCCAAGGCCCGGGACAGCCTACCTACGAGCAGTACTTC	CASSQGPGQPTYEQYF
TRBV9	many	-	TRBJ2-3	TGTGCCAGCAGCGTAGGTGAAGATACGCAGTATTTT	CASSVGEDTQYF
TRBV10-3	-	TRBD1	TRBJ2-1	TGTGCCACCGAGCCCGAGACAGGGGAGCAGTTCTTC	CATEPETGEQFF
TRBV29-1	-	-	TRBJ2-1	TGCAGCGTTGTCAGACAAGATTTGTACAATGAGCAGTTCTTC	CSVVRQDLYNEQFF
TRBV4-1	-	-	TRBJ2-2	TGCGCCAGCAGCCAAGATGGCAGGGGGAACACCGGGGAGCTGTTTTTT	CASSQDGRGNTGELFF
TRBV29-1	-	-	TRBJ2-3	TGCAGCGTGGGCCGGGACAGCACAGATACGCAGTATTTT	CSVGRDSTDTQYF
TRBV19	-	-	TRBJ2-7	TGTGCCAGTAGTATCCAGTACTCACCTGCGGGGGAGCAGTACTTC	CASSIQYSPAGEQYF
TRBV12-3/TRBV12-4	many	-	TRBJ1-4	TGTGCCAGCAGTTTAAGGCTGGCAGGGAATGAAAAACTGTTTTTT	CASSLRLAGNEKLFF
TRBV2	many	TRBD2	TRBJ2-1	TGTGCCAGCAGTGAAGCGCGGCTAGCGGTAAGAGGTGAGCAGTTCTTC	CASSEARLAVRGEQFF
TRBV6-2/TRBV6-3	many	TRBD2	TRBJ2-7	TGTGCCAGCAGTTACTCGCCCGTAAGGGCGGGAGGGCCGATCGAGCAGTACTTC	CASSYSPVRAGGPIEQYF
TRBV5-1	-	TRBD2	TRBJ2-1	TGCGCCAGCAGCTTGGCTCTGACCGGGACTAGCGGGGTCAATGAGCAGTTCTTC	CASSLALTGTSGVNEQFF
TRBV5-1	many	-	TRBJ2-7	TGCGCCAGCAGCCGCGGACTCACCCTCTACGAGCAGTACTTC	CASSRGLTLYEQYF
TRBV27	-	TRBD1	TRBJ2-6	TGTGCCAGCAGTAAAGGGGACAGGGAGGCTGGGGCCAACGTCCTGACTTTC	CASSKGDREAGANVLTF
TRBV5-1	few	TRBD1	TRBJ2-5	TGCGCCAGCAGCCCGGGGACAGGGGCAGAGACCCAGTACTTC	CASSPGTGAETQYF
TRBV5-8	-	TRBD2	TRBJ2-7	TGTGCCAGCAGGTACGAGCGGGACTCCTACGAGCAGTACTTC	CASRYERDSYEQYF
TRBV14	few	TRBD2	TRBJ2-5	TGTGCCAGCAGCCAAGCGGGACTAGCGGTCGAGACCCAGTACTTC	CASSQAGLAVETQYF
TRBV6-5	many	-	TRBJ1-2	TGTGCCAGCAGTTACTCGGGAAGAAACTATGGCTACACCTTC	CASSYSGRNYGYTF
TRBV10-3	-	TRBD2	TRBJ2-1	TGTGCCATCACAGCCCTCGGGGGGGATGAGCAGTTCTTC	CAITALGGDEQFF
TRBV7-9	many	-	TRBJ2-7	TGTGCCAGCAGCTTCGACACCCGCTACGAGCAGTACTTC	CASSFDTRYEQYF
TRBV30	many	-	TRBJ1-1	TGTGCCTGGATAGCTGGGGAGTGGAACACTGAAGCTTTCTTT	CAWIAGEWNTEAFF
TRBV29-1	-	TRBD2	TRBJ2-7	TGCAGCGTTACTAGCGGTTCCTACGAGCAGTACTTC	CSVTSGSYEQYF
TRBV2	many	TRBD2	TRBJ2-2	TGTGCCACCCAGCGGGAGATCGGAACCGGGGAGCTGTTTTTT	CATQREIGTGELFF
TRBV6-1	many	TRBD2	TRBJ2-2	TGTGCCAGCAGAGGGACTAGTCTATCCGGGGAGCTGTTTTTT	CASRGTSLSGELFF